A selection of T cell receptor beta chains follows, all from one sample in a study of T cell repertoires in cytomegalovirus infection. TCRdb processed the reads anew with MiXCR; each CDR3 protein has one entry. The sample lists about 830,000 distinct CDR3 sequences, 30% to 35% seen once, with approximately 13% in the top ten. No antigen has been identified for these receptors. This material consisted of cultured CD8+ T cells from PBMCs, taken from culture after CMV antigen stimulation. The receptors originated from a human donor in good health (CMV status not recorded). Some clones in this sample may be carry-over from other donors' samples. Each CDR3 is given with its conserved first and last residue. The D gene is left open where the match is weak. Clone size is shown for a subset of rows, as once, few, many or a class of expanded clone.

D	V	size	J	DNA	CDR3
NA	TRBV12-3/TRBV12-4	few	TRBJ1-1	TGTGCCAGCAGTACTACGTGGGGTCGGTACACTGAAGCTTTCTTT	CASSTTWGRYTEAFF
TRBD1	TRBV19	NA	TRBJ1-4	TGTGCCAGTAGTATAGCCGGACAGGGGCCAAACAAACTGTTTTTT	CASSIAGQGPNKLFF
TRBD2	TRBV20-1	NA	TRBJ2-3	TGCAGTGCTAGCCAGACTAGCGGGTTGGGAGATACGCAGTATTTT	CSASQTSGLGDTQYF
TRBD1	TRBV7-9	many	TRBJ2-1	TGTGCCAGCAGATCCGGGACAGGGAATGTCAATGAGCAGTTCTTC	CASRSGTGNVNEQFF
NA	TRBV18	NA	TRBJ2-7	TGTGCCAGCTCACCCGCCCGCGTCCAGTACCTTTGGGACGAGCAGTACTTC	CASSPARVQYLWDEQYF
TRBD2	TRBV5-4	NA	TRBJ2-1	TGTGCCAGCGCTTCAGCGCCGGGGGGGAGCTCCTACAATGAGCAGTTCTTC	CASASAPGGSSYNEQFF
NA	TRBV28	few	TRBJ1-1	TGTGCCAGCAGTTCCTCCCTAGGGTTGAACACTGAAGCTTTCTTT	CASSSSLGLNTEAFF
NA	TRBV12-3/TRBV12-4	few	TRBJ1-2	TGTGCCAGCAGTGACAGGAACTATGGCTACACCTTC	CASSDRNYGYTF
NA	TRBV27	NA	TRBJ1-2	TGTGCCAGCAGTTTATCGCCCTGGACAGATGGCGGCTATGGCTACACCTTC	CASSLSPWTDGGYGYTF
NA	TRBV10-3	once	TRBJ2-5	TGTGCCATCAGTGAGTCTTGGGGAGAGACCCAGTACTTC	CAISESWGETQYF
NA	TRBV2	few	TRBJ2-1	TGTGCCAGCAGTGATGAAGGGGGATATTACAATGAGCAGTTCTTC	CASSDEGGYYNEQFF
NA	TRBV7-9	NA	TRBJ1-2	TGTGCCAGCAGCTTGGCTAACAGGGCTGGGGGCTACACCTTC	CASSLANRAGGYTF
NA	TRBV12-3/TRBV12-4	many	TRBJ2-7	TGTGCCAGCAGCTTAGGAGGGATCGAGCAGTACTTC	CASSLGGIEQYF
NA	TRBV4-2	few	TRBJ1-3	TGTGCCAGCAGCCAAGCTCTAGTTGGATATCTTGAAGGAAACACCATATATTTT	CASSQALVGYLEGNTIYF
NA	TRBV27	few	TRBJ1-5	TGTGCCAGCAGTTTATGGCAGGGATATGGTAGCAATCAGCCCCAGCATTTT	CASSLWQGYGSNQPQHF
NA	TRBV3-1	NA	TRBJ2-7	TGTGCCAGCAGCCAAGAATTAGGAATTTCCTACGAGCAGTACTTC	CASSQELGISYEQYF
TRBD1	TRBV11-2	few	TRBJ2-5	TGTGCCAGCAGCCCCGGGACAGGGGGCTTCAGAGAGACCCAGTACTTC	CASSPGTGGFRETQYF
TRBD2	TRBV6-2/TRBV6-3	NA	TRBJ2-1	TGTGCCAGCACCAGCGGGGGGGGAGCAAGTGAGCAGTTCTTC	CASTSGGGASEQFF
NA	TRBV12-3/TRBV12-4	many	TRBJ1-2	TGTGCCAGCAGTCACGGGACCGCGGCGGGCTACACCTTC	CASSHGTAAGYTF